The TCR beta chain described here comes from a study of blood T cell repertoires in COVID-19 (dated by TCRdb to about 2020). Some background on the complete study: The collaborator samples originated in the United States, Italy and Spain and spanned the acute and convalescent phases of COVID-19. A de-identified subject ID, COVID-19 status, age in years and sex were almost always included in the sample metadata. Samples came from the ongoing ImmuneRACE study (first 160 participants) plus 1,254 subjects from 6 global collaborators. Where available, HLA class I and class II types were taken from metadata supplied by the sample provider and were not determined by assay-based typing. The dataset comprised deeply sampled blood TCRbeta repertoires from subjects exposed to, actively infected with, or recovered from COVID-19. The material from the prospective study consisted of cDNA or gDNA derived from T cells, B-cell-depleted T cells, or PBMCs. The repertoires were released in a freely available public database intended as a resource for research on the immune response to SARS-CoV-2. Points the paper makes about the study in general: Clinical and demographic metadata were provided uncurated, with the amount varying by source and participant.

TCRbeta CDR3 regions were amplified from genomic DNA by means of the immunoSEQ Assay, a bias-controlled multiplex PCR. The authors processed their data as follows. The number of nucleated cells in each sample was estimated by amplification of reference gene primers within the assay. Sequence reads were collapsed and filtered to measure the absolute abundance of every unique TCRbeta CDR3 rearrangement. Productive Simpson clonality was computed per sample as the square root of Simpson's diversity index over productive rearrangements. TCRdb carries this immuneACCESS record with in-frame sequences only. Its versions omit some clonotypes, under half of them owing to an unresolved V gene in the studies checked, with the rest unexplained. V and J calls and clone size are those listed in that table; D and trimming were worked out from the DNA. This sample is represented by about 160,000 clones; roughly 80% of them were singletons. Approximately 2.8% of the sample is held by the ten biggest clonotypes.

For this clone: What antigen it recognizes has not been identified. No qualities accompany the bases; no much larger clone lies one base away.

V is reduced by 1 base and J by 1 base, leaving a spacing of 8 bases between them. Measured from the cysteine to the phenylalanine, the CDR3 is 14 residues long. Only the CDR3 portion is preserved as DNA: 42 bases, with reading frame beginning at the first base. CDR1 and CDR2 are drawn from the germline V gene: SGHRS, YFSETQ. Whole blood was collected in K2EDTA tubes by collaborating institutions according to the institutions' own protocols. For TCRbeta analysis, collaborators shipped samples in one of three forms: frozen whole blood, isolated PBMCs, or DNA extracted from either of those sample types.

The sequence came from a man aged 70 or older with acute or convalescent COVID-19. Recombination joined TRBV5-1 with TRBJ1-1; TRBD1 is possibly the D segment (5 matching bases). Sequences were obtained from peripheral blood. The nucleotides are TGCGCCAGCAGCTTGCAGGGTACGAACACTGAAGCTTTCTTT. Its protein reads: CASSLQGTNTEAFF.